This paragraph reports one T cell receptor (beta chain). The sample is drawn from a study of T cell changes during pregnancy in multiple sclerosis. Germline lookup yields CDR1 GTSNPN and CDR2 SVGIG (reference sequence). Trimming cost V 0 bases and J 0 bases, with 4 bases left between them. This CDR3 has 13 residues. Some clones are missing from TCRdb's copy, which holds only in-frame ones; the method was immunoSEQ multiplex PCR. This table has some 70,000 clones, around nine tenths appearing once. This rearrangement joins TRBV30 to TRBJ2-3; D not resolved. This TCR was recovered from a female donor with multiple sclerosis, enrolled in a pregnancy study. The material was CD8+ T cells from peripheral blood mononuclear cells, obtained before pregnancy. CDR3 in amino acids: CAWSVSSTDTQYF. The CDR3, as DNA: TGTGCCTGGAGTGTGTCAAGCACAGATACGCAGTATTTT.